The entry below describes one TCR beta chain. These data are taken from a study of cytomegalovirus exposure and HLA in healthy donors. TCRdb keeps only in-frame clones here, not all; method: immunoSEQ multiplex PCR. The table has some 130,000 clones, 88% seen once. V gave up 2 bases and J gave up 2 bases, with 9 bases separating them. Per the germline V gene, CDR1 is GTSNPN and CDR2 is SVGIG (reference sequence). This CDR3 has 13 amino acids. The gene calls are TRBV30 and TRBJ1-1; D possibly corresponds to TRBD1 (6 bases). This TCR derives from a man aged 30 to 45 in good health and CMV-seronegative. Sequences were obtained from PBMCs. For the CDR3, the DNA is TGTGCCTGGAGTACCGGGACAAACACTGAAGCTTTCTTT. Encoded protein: CAWSTGTNTEAFF.